A selection of T cell receptor beta chains follows, all from one sample in a study of T-cell memory formation after mild COVID-19. TCRdb re-called the 5' RACE reads through MiXCR, storing one row per CDR3 protein. This table has about 250,000 distinct CDR3 sequences, 15% appearing once. The sample consisted of PBMCs or a T cell subset sorted from them (not recorded which). These TCRs come from an adult woman who had mild COVID-19 (a few samples of this study predate the infection). Cell type and time point are not known. Each CDR3 is given with its conserved first and last residue. Fields, in order: V gene, clone size, J gene, D gene, CDR3 protein, CDR3 DNA. D genes are given only for firm matches. Size is omitted from some rows. Given values are once, few, many or a class for expanded clones.

v_gene: TRBV6-6
abundance: .
j_gene: TRBJ1-2
d_gene: TRBD1
CDR3aa: CASSPTGPNYGYTF
CDR3nt: TGTGCCAGCAGCCCGACAGGGCCTAACTATGGCTACACCTTC

v_gene: TRBV6-5
abundance: few
j_gene: TRBJ2-1
d_gene: .
CDR3aa: CASSYDPGKVQFF
CDR3nt: TGTGCCAGCAGTTACGATCCGGGGAAGGTCCAGTTCTTC

v_gene: TRBV12-3/TRBV12-4
abundance: few
j_gene: TRBJ2-1
d_gene: .
CDR3aa: CASSQTLHEQFF
CDR3nt: TGTGCCAGCAGCCAGACTCTGCATGAGCAGTTCTTC

v_gene: TRBV19
abundance: .
j_gene: TRBJ1-1
d_gene: .
CDR3aa: CATIGRLNTEAFF
CDR3nt: TGTGCCACGATCGGACGGCTGAACACTGAAGCTTTCTTT

v_gene: TRBV6-4
abundance: few
j_gene: TRBJ2-7
d_gene: TRBD2
CDR3aa: CASSVTSGASYEQYF
CDR3nt: TGTGCCAGCAGTGTGACTAGCGGGGCATCCTACGAGCAGTACTTC

v_gene: TRBV5-1
abundance: .
j_gene: TRBJ2-3
d_gene: TRBD1
CDR3aa: CASSSTGGLSTDTQYF
CDR3nt: TGCGCCAGCAGCTCAACAGGGGGCCTGAGCACAGATACGCAGTATTTT

v_gene: TRBV19
abundance: .
j_gene: TRBJ1-1
d_gene: .
CDR3aa: CASQALNTEAFF
CDR3nt: TGTGCCAGCCAGGCCTTGAACACTGAAGCTTTCTTT

v_gene: TRBV12-3/TRBV12-4
abundance: .
j_gene: TRBJ2-7
d_gene: .
CDR3aa: CASTSRGSYEQYF
CDR3nt: TGTGCCAGTACGAGCAGGGGCTCCTACGAGCAGTACTTC

v_gene: TRBV7-2
abundance: many
j_gene: TRBJ1-5
d_gene: TRBD1
CDR3aa: CASSFGTGANQPQHF
CDR3nt: TGTGCCAGCAGCTTTGGGACAGGGGCTAATCAGCCCCAGCATTTT

v_gene: TRBV12-3/TRBV12-4
abundance: .
j_gene: TRBJ1-2
d_gene: TRBD1
CDR3aa: CASSFTGGAYGYTF
CDR3nt: TGTGCCAGCAGTTTCACAGGGGGGGCCTATGGCTACACCTTC

v_gene: TRBV3-1
abundance: few
j_gene: TRBJ1-4
d_gene: TRBD1
CDR3aa: CASSHQGAGEKLFF
CDR3nt: TGTGCCAGCAGCCACCAGGGGGCAGGGGAAAAACTGTTTTTT

v_gene: TRBV7-2
abundance: .
j_gene: TRBJ2-5
d_gene: .
CDR3aa: CASSPRGGGGYQETQYF
CDR3nt: TGTGCCAGCAGCCCGCGCGGGGGAGGGGGGTACCAAGAGACCCAGTACTTC